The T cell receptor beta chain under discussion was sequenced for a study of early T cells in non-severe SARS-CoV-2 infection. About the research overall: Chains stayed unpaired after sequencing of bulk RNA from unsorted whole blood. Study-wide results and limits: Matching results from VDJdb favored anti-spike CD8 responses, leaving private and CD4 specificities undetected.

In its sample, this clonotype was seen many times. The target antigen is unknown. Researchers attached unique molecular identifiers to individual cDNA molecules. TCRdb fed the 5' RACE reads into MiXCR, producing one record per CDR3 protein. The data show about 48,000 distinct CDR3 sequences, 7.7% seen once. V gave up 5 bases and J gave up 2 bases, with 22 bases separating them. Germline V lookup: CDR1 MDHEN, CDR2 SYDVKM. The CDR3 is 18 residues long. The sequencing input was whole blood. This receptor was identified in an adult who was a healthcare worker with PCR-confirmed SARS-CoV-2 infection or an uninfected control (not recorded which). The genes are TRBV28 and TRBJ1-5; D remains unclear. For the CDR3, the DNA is TGTGCCAGCAGTCCCATGGCCAGCAAAACTTGGGGCAATCAGCCCCAGCATTTT. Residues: CASSPMASKTWGNQPQHF.